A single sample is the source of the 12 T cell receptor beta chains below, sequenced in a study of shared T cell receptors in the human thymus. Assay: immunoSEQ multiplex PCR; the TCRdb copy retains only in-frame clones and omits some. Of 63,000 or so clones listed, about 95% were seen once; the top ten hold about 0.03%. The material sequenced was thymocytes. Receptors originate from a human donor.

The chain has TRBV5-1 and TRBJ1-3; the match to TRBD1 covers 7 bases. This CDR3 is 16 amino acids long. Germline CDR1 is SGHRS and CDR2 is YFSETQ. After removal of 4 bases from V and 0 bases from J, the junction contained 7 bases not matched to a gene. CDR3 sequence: CASSGGQDSSGNTIYF. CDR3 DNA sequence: TGCGCCAGCAGCGGAGGACAGGACTCCTCTGGAAACACCATATATTTT. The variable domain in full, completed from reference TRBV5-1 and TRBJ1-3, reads KAGVTQTPRYLIKTRGQQVTLSCSPISGHRSVSWYQQTPGQGLQFLFEYFSETQRNKGNFPGRFSGRQFSNSRSEMNVSTLELGDSALYLCASSGGQDSSGNTIYFGEGSWLTVV.

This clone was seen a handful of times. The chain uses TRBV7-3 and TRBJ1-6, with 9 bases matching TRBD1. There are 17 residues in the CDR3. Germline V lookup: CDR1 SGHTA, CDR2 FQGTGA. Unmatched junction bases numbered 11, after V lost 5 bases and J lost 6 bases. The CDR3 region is CASSKTPGTGINSPLHF. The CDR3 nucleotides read TGTGCCAGCAGCAAAACACCCGGGACAGGGATTAATTCACCCCTCCACTTT. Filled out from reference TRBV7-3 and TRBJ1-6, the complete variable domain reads GAGVSQTPSNKVTEKGKYVELRCDPISGHTALYWYRQSLGQGPEFLIYFQGTGAADDSGLPNDRFFAVRPEGSVSTLKIQRTERGDSAVYLCASSKTPGTGINSPLHFGNGTRLTVT.

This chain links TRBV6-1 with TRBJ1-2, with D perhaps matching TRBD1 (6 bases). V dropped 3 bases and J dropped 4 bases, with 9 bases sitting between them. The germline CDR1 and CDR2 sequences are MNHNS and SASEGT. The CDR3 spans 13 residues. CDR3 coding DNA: TGTGCCAGCAGTGACAGGGGTGTCTATGGCTACACCTTC. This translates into CASSDRGVYGYTF.

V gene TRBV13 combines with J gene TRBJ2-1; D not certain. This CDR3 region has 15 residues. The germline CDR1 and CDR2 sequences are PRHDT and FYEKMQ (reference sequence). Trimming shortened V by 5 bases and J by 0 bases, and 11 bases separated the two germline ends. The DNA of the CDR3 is TGTGCCAGCAGCCCAGGCGGAAGCTCCTACAATGAGCAGTTCTTC. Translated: CASSPGGSSYNEQFF.

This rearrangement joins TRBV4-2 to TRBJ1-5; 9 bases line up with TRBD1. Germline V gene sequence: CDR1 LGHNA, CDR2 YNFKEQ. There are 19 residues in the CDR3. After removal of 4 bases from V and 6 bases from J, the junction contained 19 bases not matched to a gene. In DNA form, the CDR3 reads TGTGCCAGCAGCCTCAAGGGGGGACAACAGGGGGCGCGGATTCAGCCCCAGCATTTT. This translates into CASSLKGGQQGARIQPQHF.

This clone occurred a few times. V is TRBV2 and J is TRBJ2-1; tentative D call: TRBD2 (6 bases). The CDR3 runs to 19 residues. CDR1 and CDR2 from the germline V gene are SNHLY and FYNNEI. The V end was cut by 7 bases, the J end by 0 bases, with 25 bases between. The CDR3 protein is CASNGGARGLFGSYNEQFF. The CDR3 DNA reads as TGTGCCAGCAACGGAGGGGCGCGTGGGCTATTCGGCTCCTACAATGAGCAGTTCTTC.

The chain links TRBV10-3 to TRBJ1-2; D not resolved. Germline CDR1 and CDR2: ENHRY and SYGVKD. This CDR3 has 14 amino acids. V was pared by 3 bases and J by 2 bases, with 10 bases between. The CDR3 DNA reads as TGTGCCATCAGTGAATCGCAGATAAACTATGGCTACACCTTC. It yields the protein CAISESQINYGYTF.

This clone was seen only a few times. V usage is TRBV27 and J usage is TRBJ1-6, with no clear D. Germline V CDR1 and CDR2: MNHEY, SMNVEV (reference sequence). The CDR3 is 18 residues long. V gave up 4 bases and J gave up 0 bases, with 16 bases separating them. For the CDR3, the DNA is TGTGCCAGCAGTTCTAAGGGTTATGCTAGCTCCTATAATTCACCCCTCCACTTT. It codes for CASSSKGYASSYNSPLHF.

CDR3 coding DNA: TGTGCCAGCAGCGTACGTCAAGGGACAGAGGAAGAGACCCAGTACTTC. Its translation: CASSVRQGTEEETQYF. The rearrangement joins TRBV9 to TRBJ2-5, with 7 bases that match TRBD1. This CDR3 comprises 16 residues. The germline gives CDR1 SGDLS, CDR2 YYNGEE. V was clipped by 1 base and J by 3 bases; unmatched bases: 9.

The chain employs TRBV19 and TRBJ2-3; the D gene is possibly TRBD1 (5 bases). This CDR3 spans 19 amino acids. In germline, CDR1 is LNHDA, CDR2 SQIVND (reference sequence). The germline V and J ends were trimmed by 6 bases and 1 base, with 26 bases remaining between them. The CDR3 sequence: CASSLCLSTFWGRTDTQYF. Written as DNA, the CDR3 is TGTGCCAGTAGCCTCTGCCTATCAACGTTCTGGGGCCGCACAGATACGCAGTATTTT. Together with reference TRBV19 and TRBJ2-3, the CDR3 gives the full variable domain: DGGITQSPKYLFRKEGQNVTLSCEQNLNHDAMYWYRQDPGQGLRLIYYSQIVNDFQKGDIAEGYSVSREKKESFPLTVTSAQKNPTAFYLCASSLCLSTFWGRTDTQYFGPGTRLTVL.

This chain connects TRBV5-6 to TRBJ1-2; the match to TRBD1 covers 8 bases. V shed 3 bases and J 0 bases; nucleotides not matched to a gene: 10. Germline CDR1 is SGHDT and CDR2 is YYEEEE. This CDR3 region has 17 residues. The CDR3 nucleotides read TGTGCCAGCAGCTCAACTTTAAGACAGGGGACTAACTATGGCTACACCTTC. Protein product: CASSSTLRQGTNYGYTF.

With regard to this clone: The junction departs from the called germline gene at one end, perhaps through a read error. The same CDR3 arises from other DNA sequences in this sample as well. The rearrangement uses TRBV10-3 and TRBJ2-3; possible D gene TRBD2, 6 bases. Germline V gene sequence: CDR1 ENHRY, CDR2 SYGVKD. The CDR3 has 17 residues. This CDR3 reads CAISEPSDGGVTDTQYF. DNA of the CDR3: TGCGCCATCAGTGAGCCCTCCGACGGGGGAGTTACAGATACGCAGTATTTT.